One and the same sample provided the 11 T cell receptor beta chains below, sequenced in a study of T cell changes during pregnancy in multiple sclerosis. Clones were sequenced by immunoSEQ multiplex PCR, and TCRdb holds only the in-frame ones, with some missing. In the table there are around 52,000 clones, about 83% of which are singletons. Source material: peripheral blood from another person, used as feeder cells. Source of these receptors: a human donor whose cells served as feeder cells for cultures in a pregnancy study.

The chain combines TRBV5-4 with TRBJ2-3, with 7 bases aligning to TRBD1. Germline values: CDR1 SGHNT, CDR2 YYREEE (reference sequence). This CDR3 comprises 18 residues. Trimming cost V 6 bases and J 1 base; bases outside gene matches: 17. This CDR3 reads CASNWRAFTGVGTDTQYF. The CDR3 DNA sequence: TGTGCCAGCAACTGGAGAGCTTTCACAGGGGTTGGCACAGATACGCAGTATTTT.

The rearrangement joins TRBV6-5 to TRBJ2-1; a weak D match, TRBD2 (5 bases). The CDR3 covers 13 residues. V was cut by 6 bases and J by 7 bases, with 13 bases left in between. The germline gives CDR1 MNHEY, CDR2 SVGAGI. The chain's CDR3 is CASSILGFNEQFF. The CDR3 region has the DNA TGTGCCAGCAGCATACTAGGGTTTAATGAGCAGTTCTTC.

The chain recombines TRBV4-3 with TRBJ2-1; TRBD1 agrees at 7 bases. CDR3 length: 16 residues. Germline V gives CDR1 LGHNA, CDR2 YSLEER. V lost 0 bases, J lost 4 bases, and 6 bases stayed unmatched. The CDR3 is CASSQDEGAGYNEQFF. CDR3 bases: TGCGCCAGCAGCCAAGATGAGGGGGCTGGGTACAATGAGCAGTTCTTC.

A note on this clone: This specimen includes other DNA sequences encoding the same CDR3. The chain combines TRBV7-2 with TRBJ2-3; D is uncertain. Trimming shortened V by 3 bases and J by 2 bases, and 6 bases separated the two germline ends. From germline, CDR1 is SGHTA and CDR2 FQGNSA. CDR3 length: 13 residues. CDR3 DNA sequence: TGTGCCAGCAGCTTTGGGGTCACAGATACGCAGTATTTT. Translation: CASSFGVTDTQYF.

V and J are TRBV5-4 and TRBJ2-7; 7 bases are shared with TRBD2. Looked up from germline, CDR1 is SGHNT and CDR2 is YYREEE (reference sequence). The CDR3 has 15 amino acids. Unmatched junction bases numbered 6, after V lost 1 base and J lost 2 bases. The CDR3 region is CASSLSGTDAYEQYF. Here the CDR3 DNA reads TGTGCCAGCAGCTTGAGCGGGACTGATGCCTACGAGCAGTACTTC.

The chain links TRBV5-1 to TRBJ2-1; 8 nucleotides agree with TRBD1. CDR1 SGHRS and CDR2 YFSETQ come from the germline V gene. The V segment lost 0 bases and the J segment 5 bases; nucleotides outside the gene matches: 4. The CDR3 is 15 amino acids. CDR3 sequence reads: CASSLATGEHNEQFF. The CDR3, as DNA: TGCGCCAGCAGCTTGGCGACAGGGGAACACAATGAGCAGTTCTTC.

V and J are TRBV6-5 and TRBJ1-5, with TRBD1 identical over 7 bases. Trimming at V came to 6 bases and at J to 7 bases, leaving 9 bases not matched to a gene. Germline values: CDR1 MNHEY, CDR2 SVGAGI. This CDR3 comprises 14 residues. The CDR3 bases are TGTGCCAGCAGCACAGGGGAGTTGAGGCAGCCCCAGCATTTT. As protein: CASSTGELRQPQHF.

V gene TRBV28 combines with J gene TRBJ1-2; D may be TRBD1 (5 bases). The CDR3 contains 15 residues. Germline CDR1 MDHEN, CDR2 SYDVKM. Trimming left V 7 bases short and J 2 bases short, with 17 bases between. CDR3 nucleotide sequence: TGTGCCAGCATCGCTGCAGGGCCTTCGAACTATGGCTACACCTTC. The encoded protein is CASIAAGPSNYGYTF.

The chain is built from TRBV6-5 and TRBJ2-1, with 9 bases lining up with TRBD2. V was pared by 2 bases and J by 5 bases, with 4 bases of the junction left unmatched. Germline V lookup: CDR1 MNHEY, CDR2 SVGAGI. The CDR3 consists of 15 residues. CDR3 in amino acids: CASSYLRLADNEQFF. The CDR3 nucleotides read TGTGCCAGCAGTTACCTCAGACTAGCGGACAATGAGCAGTTCTTC.

The chain recombines TRBV29-1 with TRBJ1-1; D gene uncertain. This CDR3 spans 10 amino acids. Trimming took off 4 bases at V and 7 bases at J, with 7 bases between the two ends. Germline lookup yields CDR1 SQVTM and CDR2 ANQGSEA. CDR3 DNA: TGCAGCGTTGCTTCCCTTGAAGCTTTCTTT. Its translation is CSVASLEAFF.

This clone was seen a single time. The rearrangement uses TRBV5-4 and TRBJ1-5; 8 bases fit TRBD1. The CDR3 runs 16 residues. Germline V CDR1 and CDR2: SGHNT, YYREEE (reference sequence). The junction had 7 bases not matched to a gene; V was cut back by 4 bases and J by 1 base. CDR3 sequence reads: CASSQEQGGSNQPQHF. DNA of the CDR3: TGTGCCAGCAGCCAAGAACAGGGGGGCAGCAATCAGCCCCAGCATTTT.